The entry below describes one TCR beta chain. Its matching antigen is unknown. It was cDNA, reverse transcribed from extracted RNA, that served as the sequencing template. Libraries were prepared by immunoSEQ multiplex PCR; TCRdb keeps only in-frame clonotypes and omits some of them. The table records about 87,000 clones, about three quarters of them present only once. The source of the sample is a study of CD8+ T cells in alopecia areata. The study's findings and limits: Clarity of TCR sharing across patients fell short of that in mice, possibly HLA-related. Scalp samples also yield sequences of resident alphabeta T cells from normal skin.

Treatment described: oral pan-JAK inhibitor, 5-10 mg twice daily. The CDR3 covers 17 residues. The germline gives CDR1 LNHDA, CDR2 SQIVND (reference sequence). V lost 3 bases and J lost 0, with 14 bases in between. The specimen was CD8+ T cells sorted from blood, collected around week 42, from a patient treated with tofacitinib. The clonotype originates from a human donor with alopecia areata. The chain uses TRBV19 and TRBJ2-2; D is undetermined. The CDR3 DNA reads TGTGCCAGTAGTATTTCGGCCAGCCTACCGAACACCGGGGAGCTGTTTTTT. Translation: CASSISASLPNTGELFF.